A single sample is the source of the 18 T cell receptor beta chains below, sequenced in a study of blood T cell repertoires in COVID-19. The data were produced by immunoSEQ multiplex PCR, yet TCRdb's version contains in-frame clones alone and is incomplete. The profile shows fewer than 200,000 clones, 90% to 95% of them singletons. The sample taken for sequencing was peripheral blood. The receptors were sampled from a woman in her forties or fifties with acute or convalescent COVID-19.

In its sample, this clone was seen a few times. The chain carries TRBV19 and TRBJ1-5, with D perhaps matching TRBD1 (5 bases). CDR3 length: 12 residues. Germline CDR1 and CDR2: LNHDA and SQIVND (reference sequence). V was shortened by 3 bases and J by 6 bases, with 6 bases between the two germline ends. The CDR3 DNA reads TGTGCCAGTAGTATCCAGGGTCAGCCCCAGCATTTT. Its protein product is CASSIQGQPQHF.

The chain joins TRBV2 to TRBJ2-1, with D possibly matching TRBD2 (6 bases). Germline CDR1 is SNHLY and CDR2 is FYNNEI. Deletions cut 8 bases from V and 9 bases from J, with 14 bases between. The CDR3 is made up of 12 amino acids. The CDR3, as DNA: TGTGCCAGCGACTCTGGGGGGATTGAGCAGTTCTTC. This translates into CASDSGGIEQFF.

The genes are TRBV7-2 and TRBJ1-5, with 8 positions matching TRBD1. V was pared by 4 bases and J by 2 bases, with 13 bases of the junction left unmatched. CDR3 length: 18 amino acids. Germline V CDR1 and CDR2: SGHTA, FQGNSA. The CDR3 protein is CASSSSLDRAKGNQPQHF. DNA for the CDR3: TGTGCCAGCAGCTCCTCTCTGGACAGGGCAAAAGGCAATCAGCCCCAGCATTTT.

The chain links TRBV5-6 to TRBJ2-5, with no clear D. The V gene's germline CDR1 is SGHDT and CDR2 YYEEEE. The CDR3 has 15 amino acids. V gave up 1 base and J gave up 2 bases, with 12 bases separating them. CDR3 loop: CASSLRYRSQETQYF. CDR3 coding DNA: TGTGCCAGCAGCTTGAGGTACAGAAGTCAAGAGACCCAGTACTTC.

This chain joins TRBV6-6 and TRBJ1-4, with 7 bases that match TRBD1. The CDR3 loop spans 15 amino acids. J gave up 7 bases and V 2 bases, and 7 bases lay outside the gene matches. CDR1 is MNHNY, CDR2 SVGAGI, per germline (reference sequence). CDR3: CASSYGLRGSEKLFF. The CDR3 coding sequence is TGTGCCAGCAGTTACGGGCTCAGGGGGAGTGAAAAACTGTTTTTT.

CDR3 sequence: CASATWVTGQETQYF. CDR3 DNA: TGTGCCAGCGCCACTTGGGTGACAGGCCAAGAGACCCAGTACTTC. The chain recombines TRBV7-9 with TRBJ2-5; the D gene is possibly TRBD1 (6 bases). The CDR3 is 15 residues long. The V end lost 8 bases, the J end lost 1 base, and 17 bases lay between the germline ends. Per germline, CDR1 SEHNR and CDR2 FQNEAQ (reference sequence).

The chain combines TRBV19 with TRBJ2-2, with D possibly TRBD1 on 6 matching bases. V was clipped by 3 bases and J by 7 bases, with 12 bases between them. CDR1 is LNHDA and CDR2 is SQIVND in the germline V gene (reference sequence). The CDR3 loop spans 14 amino acids. CDR3 residues: CASSISTDSGELFF. CDR3 coding DNA: TGTGCCAGTAGTATCTCTACGGACAGCGGGGAGCTGTTTTTT. Complete variable domain (other parts from reference TRBV19 and TRBJ2-2): DGGITQSPKYLFRKEGQNVTLSCEQNLNHDAMYWYRQDPGQGLRLIYYSQIVNDFQKGDIAEGYSVSREKKESFPLTVTSAQKNPTAFYLCASSISTDSGELFFGEGSRLTVL.

The chain combines TRBV19 with TRBJ2-5, with 12 bases that match TRBD1. V lost 4 bases and J lost 5; bases outside the gene matches: 5. Per germline, CDR1 LNHDA and CDR2 SQIVND (reference sequence). The CDR3 is made up of 15 amino acids. The CDR3: CASSRGTGGRETQYF. CDR3 bases: TGTGCCAGTAGTAGGGGGACAGGGGGCAGGGAGACCCAGTACTTC.

Remarks on this clone: The sample has other DNA sequences that encode this CDR3 too. The gene calls are TRBV7-2 and TRBJ1-1, with D possibly TRBD1 on 5 matching bases. Germline CDR1 reads SGHTA; CDR2 reads FQGNSA. The CDR3 spans 14 residues. With 1 base removed from V and 2 bases from J, the gap between germline ends came to 8 bases. CDR3 region: CASSLVQGNTEAFF. DNA for the CDR3: TGTGCCAGCAGCTTAGTGCAGGGAAACACTGAAGCTTTCTTT.

V is TRBV12-3 or TRBV12-4 and J is TRBJ1-2, with D unclear. Trimming left V 8 bases short and J 0 bases short, with 7 bases between. This CDR3 contains 12 residues. CDR3 in amino acids: CASRRANYGYTF. The CDR3 DNA sequence: TGTGCCAGCCGGAGAGCTAACTATGGCTACACCTTC.

The chain links TRBV10-3 to TRBJ2-7; tentatively, D is TRBD1 (5 bases). Germline assignment: CDR1 ENHRY and CDR2 SYGVKD. Trimming cost V 2 bases and J 4 bases, with 12 bases left between them. This CDR3 has 14 amino acids. DNA for the CDR3: TGTGCCATCAGTGAGCCGCCCCAGGGATACGAGCAGTACTTC. It yields the protein CAISEPPQGYEQYF.

The CDR3 protein is CASTGGNTEAFF. For the CDR3, the DNA is TGTGCCAGCACCGGGGGGAACACTGAAGCTTTCTTT. The chain combines TRBV27 with TRBJ1-1, with D possibly matching TRBD1 (5 bases). The germline gives CDR1 MNHEY, CDR2 SMNVEV (reference sequence). The V gene lost 7 bases and the J gene lost 1 base, with 7 bases spanning the gap. This CDR3 comprises 12 residues.

CDR3 sequence (DNA): TGTGCCAGCACGATAGCTTTCTATGGCTACACCTTC. It codes for CASTIAFYGYTF. The V call is TRBV6-5, the J call TRBJ1-2, with D uncertain. This CDR3 comprises 12 residues. Trimming removed 7 bases from V and 4 bases from J, with 10 bases in between. Germline CDR1 reads MNHEY; CDR2 reads SVGAGI.

The rearrangement uses TRBV3-1 (or the pseudogene TRBV3-2) and TRBJ1-1, with D possibly TRBD1 on 5 matching bases. Trimming cost V 5 bases and J 3 bases, with 13 bases left between them. The CDR3 sequence is 14 residues long. CDR1 is LGHDT and CDR2 is YNNKEL in the germline V gene (reference sequence). In DNA, the CDR3 is TGTGCCAGCAGCACGGTGGGGGGGGACACTGAAGCTTTCTTT. Amino acid sequence: CASSTVGGDTEAFF.

V gene TRBV7-8 combines with J gene TRBJ2-7, with TRBD1 matching over 7 bases. Trimming cost V 5 bases and J 1 base; bases outside gene matches: 5. The V gene's germline CDR1 is SGHVS and CDR2 FQNEAQ. This CDR3 has 14 residues. In DNA form, the CDR3 reads TGTGCCAGCAGCCATGAGACAGGGTCCTACGAGCAGTACTTC. It codes for CASSHETGSYEQYF. Full variable domain (remainder filled in from reference TRBV7-8 and TRBJ2-7): GAGVSQSPRYKVAKRGQDVALRCDPISGHVSLFWYQQALGQGPEFLTYFQNEAQLDKSGLPSDRFFAERPEGSVSTLKIQRTQQEDSAVYLCASSHETGSYEQYFGPGTRLTVT.

CDR3 loop: CASSHPPGQNYGYTF. CDR3 in DNA: TGTGCCAGCTCCCATCCTCCGGGACAGAACTATGGCTACACCTTC. This sequence joins TRBV18 and TRBJ1-2, with 7 bases lining up with TRBD1. The CDR3 is 15 amino acids. Germline lookup yields CDR1 KGHSH and CDR2 LQKENI. V lost 6 bases and J lost 2; bases outside the gene matches: 9.

The V gene is TRBV7-8, the J gene TRBJ1-2; 10 positions agree with TRBD1. Germline loops: CDR1 SGHVS, CDR2 FQNEAQ. With V trimmed by 0 bases and J by 4 bases, 5 bases remained unmatched. The CDR3 spans 16 residues. For the CDR3, the DNA is TGTGCCAGCAGCTTAGCGGGGGGACAGGGGATCTATGGCTACACCTTC. Its protein is CASSLAGGQGIYGYTF. Filled out from reference TRBV7-8 and TRBJ1-2, the complete variable domain reads GAGVSQSPRYKVAKRGQDVALRCDPISGHVSLFWYQQALGQGPEFLTYFQNEAQLDKSGLPSDRFFAERPEGSVSTLKIQRTQQEDSAVYLCASSLAGGQGIYGYTFGSGTRLTVV.

The rearrangement joins TRBV19 to TRBJ1-2; 9 positions agree with TRBD1. Losses at the gene ends were 5 bases for V and 2 bases for J; bases not matched to a gene: 6. Germline-derived CDR1 and CDR2 are LNHDA and SQIVND (reference sequence). This CDR3 has 15 amino acids. Here the CDR3 DNA reads TGTGCCAGTAGTTCTCCGACAGGGGGAAACTATGGCTACACCTTC. Its protein is CASSSPTGGNYGYTF.